The rows below give T cell receptor beta chains drawn from one sample of a study of blood T cell repertoires in COVID-19. Generated by immunoSEQ multiplex PCR, the TCRdb table keeps only in-frame clones and is missing some. Among 180,000 or so clones listed, approximately 80% were seen once. The sample consisted of PBMCs or T cells enriched from blood (not recorded which). The receptor set was obtained from a man aged 45-65 years who had recovered from COVID-19. The CDR3 runs from the conserved cysteine through the conserved F or W. The D gene is left open where the match is weak. Size values are once, few and many counts, or a class for expanded clones, and some rows have none.

J	size	D	V	CDR3	DNA
TRBJ2-3	-	-	TRBV28	CASSISGTTDTQYF	TGTGCCAGCAGCATTAGCGGAACCACAGATACGCAGTATTTT
TRBJ2-1	-	-	TRBV5-1	CASSLGGATGEQFF	TGCGCCAGCAGCTTAGGGGGGGCGACGGGTGAGCAGTTCTTC
TRBJ2-3	once	TRBD2	TRBV6-5	CASSSSGGADTQYF	TGTGCCAGCAGTTCGAGCGGGGGGGCAGATACGCAGTATTTT
TRBJ2-7	-	TRBD2	TRBV28	CASIVSGNSYEQYF	TGTGCCAGCATAGTTAGCGGGAACTCCTACGAGCAGTACTTC
TRBJ1-1	-	-	TRBV19	CASRQQGTEAFF	TGTGCCAGTAGACAACAGGGAACTGAAGCTTTCTTT
TRBJ2-1	-	TRBD2	TRBV5-1	CASSLGSRGDYNEQFF	TGCGCCAGCAGCTTGGGGTCGCGGGGGGACTACAATGAGCAGTTCTTC
TRBJ2-1	-	TRBD1	TRBV19	CASSIDSGQGRNEQFF	TGTGCCAGTAGTATAGATTCGGGACAGGGTCGCAATGAGCAGTTCTTC
TRBJ1-6	-	-	TRBV28	CASSVGQTFNSPLHF	TGTGCCAGCAGTGTTGGACAGACATTTAATTCACCCCTCCACTTT
TRBJ1-2	-	TRBD1	TRBV4-1	CASRARTGPNYGYTF	TGCGCCAGCAGAGCCCGGACAGGGCCTAACTATGGCTACACCTTC
TRBJ2-1	-	-	TRBV7-8	CASSLGTKGRYYNEQFF	TGTGCCAGCAGCTTAGGGACTAAAGGGCGATACTACAATGAGCAGTTCTTC
TRBJ2-1	-	TRBD2	TRBV7-3	CASSPFNSGLAPDEQFF	TGTGCCAGCAGTCCCTTTAATTCGGGACTAGCCCCGGATGAGCAGTTCTTC
TRBJ2-1	-	TRBD2	TRBV28	CASSLVAGGNEQFF	TGTGCCAGCAGTTTAGTAGCGGGAGGTAATGAGCAGTTCTTC
TRBJ2-5	-	TRBD2	TRBV28	CASSPSPGLAGGQLRKTQYF	TGTGCCAGCAGTCCCTCCCCCGGACTAGCGGGGGGGCAATTAAGAAAGACCCAGTACTTC
TRBJ2-7	-	TRBD2	TRBV7-9	CASSQSAGFYEQYF	TGTGCCAGCAGCCAATCAGCGGGGTTTTACGAGCAGTACTTC